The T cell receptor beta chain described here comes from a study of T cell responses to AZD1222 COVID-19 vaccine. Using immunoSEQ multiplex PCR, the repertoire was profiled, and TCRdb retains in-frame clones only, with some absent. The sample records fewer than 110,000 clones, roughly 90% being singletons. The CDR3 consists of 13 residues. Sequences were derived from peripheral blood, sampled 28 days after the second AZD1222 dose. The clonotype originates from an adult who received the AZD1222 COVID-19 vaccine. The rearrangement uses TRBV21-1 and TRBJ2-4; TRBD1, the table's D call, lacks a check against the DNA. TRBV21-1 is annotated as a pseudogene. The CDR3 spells CASSNPDRGIQYF. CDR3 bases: TGTGCCAGCAGCAACCCCGACAGGGGCATTCAGTACTTC.